A single sample is the source of the 11 T cell receptor beta chains below, sequenced in a study of T-cell memory formation after mild COVID-19. TCRdb re-derived calls from the 5' RACE reads in MiXCR, one entry per CDR3 protein. The sample consists of some 100,000 distinct CDR3 sequences, around 10% of them appearing once. Sequencing was done on a sample of PBMCs or a T cell subset sorted from them (not recorded which). These receptors were collected from a man aged 18 to 29 who had mild COVID-19 (a few samples of this study predate the infection). Cell type and time point are not known.

The CDR3 is CASSQTGGHHSTDTQYF. The DNA for the CDR3 is TGTGCCAGCAGCCAGACAGGGGGTCATCACAGCACAGATACGCAGTATTTT. The V call is TRBV11-2, the J call TRBJ2-3; 9 positions match TRBD1. The germline V gene has CDR1 SGHAT and CDR2 FQNNGV. Germline trimming cut 5 bases from V and 0 bases from J; bases unmatched to any gene: 9. This CDR3 is 17 amino acids long.

This clonotype appeared a few times. The chain carries TRBV27 and TRBJ2-1, with TRBD1 matching 7 bases. The CDR3 loop spans 15 amino acids. Germline CDR1 and CDR2: MNHEY and SMNVEV (reference sequence). The junction had 5 bases not matched to a gene; V was cut back by 2 bases and J by 4 bases. CDR3: CASSLDRVAYNEQFF. The CDR3 coding sequence is TGTGCCAGCAGTTTAGACAGGGTCGCTTACAATGAGCAGTTCTTC.

The V call is TRBV7-9, the J call TRBJ2-4; no definite D call. This CDR3 has 12 residues. Per the germline V gene, CDR1 is SEHNR and CDR2 is FQNEAQ (reference sequence). The germline V and J ends were trimmed by 5 bases and 11 bases, with 13 bases remaining between them. Written as DNA, the CDR3 is TGTGCCAGCAGCCCCTTCGGTCTTTTTCAGTACTTC. Residues: CASSPFGLFQYF.

This clonotype was observed a handful of times. The chain combines TRBV5-5 with TRBJ1-3; 10 positions match TRBD1. There are 13 residues in the CDR3. The V segment lost 5 bases and the J segment 11 bases; nucleotides outside the gene matches: 7. Per the germline V gene, CDR1 is SGHKS and CDR2 is YYEKEE (reference sequence). The CDR3 sequence is CASSHGTGDAIYF. The CDR3 nucleotides are TGTGCCAGCAGTCACGGGACAGGGGACGCCATATATTTT.

The CDR3 sequence: CASSPRTGYNEQFF. For the CDR3, the DNA is TGTGCCAGCAGTCCCCGGACAGGATACAATGAGCAGTTCTTC. The genes are TRBV28 and TRBJ2-1; 7 positions match TRBD1. The ends lost 5 bases at V and 4 bases at J; junction bases unmatched: 5. The CDR3 contains 14 residues. CDR1 is MDHEN, CDR2 SYDVKM, per germline.

Here the CDR3 reads CASSLPVAGGRTDTQYF. CDR3 nucleotide sequence: TGTGCCAGCAGCCTACCCGTAGCGGGGGGGCGCACAGATACGCAGTATTTT. The rearrangement uses TRBV6-1 and TRBJ2-3; 11 positions agree with TRBD2. The J segment lost 1 base and the V segment lost 6 bases, leaving 9 bases of the junction unmatched. This CDR3 spans 17 amino acids. Germline V gene sequence: CDR1 MNHNS, CDR2 SASEGT.

This clonotype has only a few counts. This rearrangement joins TRBV12-5 to TRBJ1-2; the D is unclear. CDR1 is LGHNT and CDR2 is FRNRAP in the germline V gene. Trimming stripped 0 bases from V and 4 bases from J, with 12 bases between. This CDR3 contains 15 residues. The CDR3 reads CASGLVLGGVYGYTF. DNA of the CDR3: TGTGCTAGTGGTTTGGTCCTTGGTGGGGTCTATGGCTACACCTTC.

This clonotype turned up a few times. The rearrangement links TRBV20-1 to TRBJ1-1, with 8 bases identical to TRBD1. V lost 5 bases and J lost 1; bases outside the gene matches: 3. CDR1 and CDR2 (germline): DFQATT, SNEGSKA (reference sequence). The CDR3 has 13 amino acids. The CDR3 DNA reads TGCAGTGCTGAGGACAGGGCGAACACTGAAGCTTTCTTT. It is translated as CSAEDRANTEAFF.

The sample holds a few counts of this clonotype. CDR3 nucleotide sequence: TGCGCCAGCAGCTTGTGGGCAGGGGCAAACTACGAGCAGTACGTC. Protein product: CASSLWAGANYEQYV. The chain employs TRBV5-1 and TRBJ2-7; a weak D match, TRBD1 (6 bases). The length of the CDR3 is 15 residues. The germline V gene has CDR1 SGHRS and CDR2 YFSETQ. V lost 1 base to trimming and J lost 3 bases, with 14 bases between them.

V and J are TRBV20-1 and TRBJ2-3; 14 bases are shared with TRBD2. The CDR3 totals 17 residues. Trimming cost V 6 bases and J 2 bases; bases outside gene matches: 10. The germline CDR1 and CDR2 sequences are DFQATT and SNEGSKA (reference sequence). CDR3 in DNA: TGCAGTGCGACGACTAGCGGGGGGGCCGGACCCACAGATACGCAGTATTTT. This gives the protein CSATTSGGAGPTDTQYF.

This clonotype was recorded a few times. The rearrangement joins TRBV9 to TRBJ1-2, with D tentatively TRBD1 (5 bases). V was shortened by 4 bases and J by 10 bases, with 17 bases between the two germline ends. The CDR3 extends over 13 amino acids. Germline V gene lookup returns CDR1 SGDLS and CDR2 YYNGEE. The CDR3: CASSTRQGIDYTF. The CDR3 region has the DNA TGTGCCAGCAGCACCCGGCAGGGCATTGACTACACCTTC.